This entry is about one T cell receptor beta chain. In the authors' methods: Amplification from reference gene primers served as the basis for estimated nucleated cell counts. Profiled with immunoSEQ multiplex PCR; TCRdb holds only in-frame clones, not every one. The V and J calls and clone size are taken from that table; D and trimming were inferred from the DNA. This table holds just over 80,000 clones, around 89% found once. Participant ages covered roughly 18 to 89 years across some 25 US areas. Researchers sorted participants into cohorts using their self-reported clinical history. This record comes from a study of blood T cell repertoires in COVID-19. Overall study context: PBMCs, B-cell-depleted T cells, or T cells provided the cDNA or gDNA that made up the material.

CDR3 size: 13 residues. Per the germline V gene, CDR1 is MGHDK and CDR2 is SYGVNS. V was shortened by 5 bases and J by 3 bases, with 10 bases between the two germline ends. The V call is TRBV25-1, the J call TRBJ1-2; D may be TRBD1 (6 bases). This TCR was recovered from a woman aged 50 to 60 with acute COVID-19. Sequencing input: PBMCs or T cells enriched from blood (not recorded which). The CDR3 coding sequence is TGTGCCAGCAGTACCCCAGGGGACTATGGCTACACCTTC. It yields the protein CASSTPGDYGYTF.